One and the same sample provided the 10 T cell receptor beta chains below, sequenced in a study of blood T cell repertoires in COVID-19. Sequenced by immunoSEQ multiplex PCR; TCRdb stores in-frame clones only, minus some. The table has about 250,000 clones, around 84% seen once; the top ten hold around 16%. Sequenced sample: PBMCs or T cells enriched from blood (not recorded which). The receptors derive from a young man who had recovered from COVID-19.

This clone was detected only once. The chain carries TRBV6-5 and TRBJ1-2; no clear D. CDR1 MNHEY and CDR2 SVGAGI come from the germline V gene. The CDR3 sequence is 14 residues long. V lost 2 bases to trimming and J lost 7 bases, with 14 bases between them. The CDR3 sequence: CASSYGEALGGYTF. The CDR3 DNA is TGTGCCAGCAGTTACGGGGAGGCGTTGGGTGGCTACACCTTC.

This sequence joins TRBV10-2 and TRBJ1-1; 8 bases map to TRBD1. Germline CDR1 is WSHSY and CDR2 is SAAADI. This CDR3 is built from 16 residues. The ends lost 6 bases at V and 4 bases at J; junction bases unmatched: 13. The CDR3 region has the DNA TGCGCCAGCAGGGACTTTAGGACAGGGCTAGGCACTGAAGCTTTCTTT. Translated, it gives CASRDFRTGLGTEAFF.

The sample holds one count of this clone. The V call is TRBV6-1, the J call TRBJ1-5; D unresolved. With 1 base removed from V and 5 bases from J, the gap between germline ends came to 15 bases. Germline V gives CDR1 MNHNS, CDR2 SASEGT. This CDR3 region has 16 residues. CDR3 in DNA: TGTGCCAGCAGTGAAGGTTTTGGAGGAGCTTATCAGCCCCAGCATTTT. Its protein is CASSEGFGGAYQPQHF.

The chain recombines TRBV5-1 with TRBJ2-7, with D tentatively TRBD2 (5 bases). The germline V gene encodes CDR1 SGHRS and CDR2 YFSETQ. The CDR3 has 14 residues. V lost 2 bases, J lost 0 bases, and 9 bases lay in between. Here the CDR3 reads CASSFEGNSYEQYF. The CDR3 bases are TGCGCCAGCAGCTTCGAGGGCAACTCCTACGAGCAGTACTTC.

The chain is built from TRBV15 and TRBJ2-3; a possible D gene is TRBD2 (5 bases). V shed 0 bases and J shed 6 bases, with 7 bases lying between them. The CDR3 contains 13 residues. Germline CDR1 and CDR2: LNHNV and YYDKDF (reference sequence). The chain's CDR3 is CATSRETRDTQYF. CDR3 nucleotides: TGTGCCACCAGCAGAGAAACTAGGGATACGCAGTATTTT. Together with reference TRBV15 and TRBJ2-3, the CDR3 gives the full variable domain: DAMVIQNPRYQVTQFGKPVTLSCSQTLNHNVMYWYQQKSSQAPKLLFHYYDKDFNNEADTPDNFQSRRPNTSFCFLDIRSPGLGDTAMYLCATSRETRDTQYFGPGTRLTVL.

The V call is TRBV3-1 (or the pseudogene TRBV3-2), the J call TRBJ2-2; perhaps TRBD1 as D (5 bases). Trimming pared 8 bases from V and 5 bases from J, leaving 12 bases between. Germline CDR1 reads LGHDT; CDR2 reads YNNKEL (reference sequence). The CDR3 is 13 amino acids. CDR3: CASGRVGTGELFF. The CDR3 DNA reads as TGTGCCAGCGGCAGGGTCGGGACCGGGGAGCTGTTTTTT.

The chain recombines TRBV3-1 (or the pseudogene TRBV3-2) with TRBJ2-2; TRBD2 matches 9 bases. J was trimmed by 6 bases and V by 1 base; bases with no gene match: 6. The CDR3 is made up of 16 amino acids. Germline V gene sequence: CDR1 LGHDT, CDR2 YNNKEL (reference sequence). CDR3 sequence: CASSQAGLAGPGELFF. CDR3 bases: TGTGCCAGCAGCCAAGCGGGGCTAGCGGGACCCGGGGAGCTGTTTTTT.

V gene TRBV5-6 combines with J gene TRBJ1-2, with D maybe TRBD1 (6 bases). Germline V lookup: CDR1 SGHDT, CDR2 YYEEEE. Trimming left V 1 base short and J 9 bases short, with 10 bases between. The CDR3 covers 12 residues. Here the CDR3 reads CASSLSGVSYTF. CDR3 DNA sequence: TGTGCCAGCAGCTTGTCAGGGGTGAGCTACACCTTC.

CDR3 coding DNA: TGCGCCAGCAGCTTGGCTACAGGGACCCGGGAGACCCAGTACTTC. This translates into CASSLATGTRETQYF. This sequence joins TRBV5-1 and TRBJ2-5; the D gene is possibly TRBD1 (6 bases). V lost 0 bases and J 5 bases, leaving 14 bases between the germline ends. Germline CDR1 and CDR2: SGHRS and YFSETQ. The CDR3 is 15 residues long.

The chain couples TRBV4-1 to TRBJ1-4, with unresolved D. CDR3 length equals 15 residues. V dropped 3 bases and J dropped 4 bases, with 12 bases sitting between them. The germline V gene has CDR1 MGHRA and CDR2 YSYEKL. CDR3 coding DNA: TGCGCCAGCAGCCAGACCCCAGGACTTAATGAAAAACTGTTTTTT. Translation gives CASSQTPGLNEKLFF.